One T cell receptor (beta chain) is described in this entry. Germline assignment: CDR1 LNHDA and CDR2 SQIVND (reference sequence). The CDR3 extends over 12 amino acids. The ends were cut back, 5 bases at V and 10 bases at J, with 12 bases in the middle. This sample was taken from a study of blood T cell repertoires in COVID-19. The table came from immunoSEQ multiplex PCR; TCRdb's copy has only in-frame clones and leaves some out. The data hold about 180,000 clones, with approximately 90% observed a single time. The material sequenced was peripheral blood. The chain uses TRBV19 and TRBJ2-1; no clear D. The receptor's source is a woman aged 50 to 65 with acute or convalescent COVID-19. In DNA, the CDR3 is TGTGCCAGTAGTCCCCGTCCGCGCGAGCAGTTCTTC. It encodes CASSPRPREQFF.